This TCR beta chain was recorded in a study of vaccination and CD4 T cells after COVID-19. In the study overall: Nasal swab PCR had detected SARS-CoV-2 in convalescent patients, nine mild and one severe. Two of the convalescents were Hispanic, and the group consisted of six males and four females.

This clonotype was counted between two and nine times. Its cognate antigen is unknown. Indicated treatment: roughly 10-day PBMC culture with coronavirus spike peptide pools or control peptides (ViraFEST assay). Cultured CD4+ T cell DNA underwent sequencing with the Oncomine TCR Beta short-read assay. TCRdb re-derived calls from the PCR reads in MiXCR, one entry per CDR3 protein. The repertoire holds 10,000 to 15,000 distinct CDR3 sequences, about 60% seen once, with approximately 11% in the top ten. V gave up 5 bases and J gave up 1 base; unmatched junction bases: 15. The CDR3 length is 18 residues. The germline V gene encodes CDR1 SEHNR and CDR2 FQNEAQ (reference sequence). Whole-study results and caveats: Spike mono-reactivity was the property of 304 of 307 vaccine-specific clones in convalescent patients.

Specimen: CD4+ T cells from blood, cultured in vitro. The sequence derives from a human donor who had recovered from COVID-19. V and J are TRBV7-9 and TRBJ2-3; 7 bases agree with TRBD2. The CDR3 sequence is CASSQSPGGGRGTDTQYF. CDR3 in DNA: TGTGCCAGCAGCCAGAGTCCCGGGGGAGGGAGGGGCACAGATACGCAGTATTTT.